This TCR beta chain was sequenced during a study of blood T cell repertoires in COVID-19. Study-level information: The study drew acute and convalescent COVID-19 samples from the United States, Italy and Spain.

Under the authors' procedure: For nucleated cells, counts were estimated from reference gene primer amplification. Repertoires were generated with immunoSEQ multiplex PCR, while TCRdb's copy carries only in-frame clones and drops some. V and J calls and clone size are as listed in that table; D and trimming were resolved from the DNA. Of 98,000 or so clones in the sample, 65% to 90% were seen once. This CDR3 is 16 amino acids long. V shed 1 base and J 0 bases; nucleotides not matched to a gene: 5. The germline CDR1 and CDR2 sequences are LGHDT and YNNKEL (reference sequence). The clonotype was recovered from a man in his sixties with acute or convalescent COVID-19. Source material: peripheral blood. V usage is TRBV3-1 (or the pseudogene TRBV3-2) and J usage is TRBJ1-1, with 7 bases aligning to TRBD1. The CDR3: CASSQVTGAMNTEAFF. The CDR3 bases are TGTGCCAGCAGCCAAGTCACAGGGGCCATGAACACTGAAGCTTTCTTT.